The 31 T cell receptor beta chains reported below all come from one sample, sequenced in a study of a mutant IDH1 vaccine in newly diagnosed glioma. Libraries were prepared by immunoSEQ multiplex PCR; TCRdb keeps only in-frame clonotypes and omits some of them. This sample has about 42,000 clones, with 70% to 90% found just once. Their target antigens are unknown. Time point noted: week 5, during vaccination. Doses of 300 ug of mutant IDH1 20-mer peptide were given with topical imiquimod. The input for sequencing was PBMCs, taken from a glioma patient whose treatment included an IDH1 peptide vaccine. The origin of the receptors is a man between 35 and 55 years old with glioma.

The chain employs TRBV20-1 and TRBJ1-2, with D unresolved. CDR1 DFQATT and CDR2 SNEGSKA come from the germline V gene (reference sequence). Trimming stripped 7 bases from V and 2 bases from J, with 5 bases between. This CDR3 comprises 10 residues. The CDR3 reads CSGENYGYTF. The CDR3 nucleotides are TGCAGTGGGGAGAACTATGGCTACACCTTC.

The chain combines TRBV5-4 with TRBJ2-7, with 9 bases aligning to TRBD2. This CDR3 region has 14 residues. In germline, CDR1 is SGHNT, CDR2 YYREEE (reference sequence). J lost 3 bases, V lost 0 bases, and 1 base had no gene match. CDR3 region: CASSLGTSDYEQYF. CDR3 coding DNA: TGTGCCAGCAGCTTGGGGACTAGCGACTACGAGCAGTACTTC.

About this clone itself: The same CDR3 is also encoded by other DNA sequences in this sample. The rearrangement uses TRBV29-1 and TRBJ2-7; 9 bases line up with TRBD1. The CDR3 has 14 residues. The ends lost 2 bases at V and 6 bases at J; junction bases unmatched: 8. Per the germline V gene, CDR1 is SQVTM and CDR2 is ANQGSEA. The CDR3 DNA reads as TGCAGCGTTGAACAATACGGGACAGGGCGCGAGCAGTACTTC. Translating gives CSVEQYGTGREQYF.

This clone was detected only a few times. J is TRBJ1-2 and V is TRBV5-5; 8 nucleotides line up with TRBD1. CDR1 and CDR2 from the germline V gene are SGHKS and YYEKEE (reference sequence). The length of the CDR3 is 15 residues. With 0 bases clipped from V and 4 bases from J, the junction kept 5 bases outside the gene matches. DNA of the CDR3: TGTGCCAGCAGCTTGGCCGGGACAGGTGTCTATGGCTACACCTTC. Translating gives CASSLAGTGVYGYTF.

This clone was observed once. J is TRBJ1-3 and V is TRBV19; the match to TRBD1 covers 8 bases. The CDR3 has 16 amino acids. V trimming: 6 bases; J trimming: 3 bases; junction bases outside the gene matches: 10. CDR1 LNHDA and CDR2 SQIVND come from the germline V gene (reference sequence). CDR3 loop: CASSLTRTGIGNTIYF. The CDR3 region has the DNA TGTGCCAGTAGCCTTACTCGGACAGGGATTGGAAACACCATATATTTT.

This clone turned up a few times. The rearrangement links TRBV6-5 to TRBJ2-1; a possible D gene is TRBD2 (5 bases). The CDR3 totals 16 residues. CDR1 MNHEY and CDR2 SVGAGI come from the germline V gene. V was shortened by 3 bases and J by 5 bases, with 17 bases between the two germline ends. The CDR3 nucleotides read TGTGCCAGCAGTTATAGTCCTAGCTCTCTCCACAATGAGCAGTTCTTC. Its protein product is CASSYSPSSLHNEQFF.

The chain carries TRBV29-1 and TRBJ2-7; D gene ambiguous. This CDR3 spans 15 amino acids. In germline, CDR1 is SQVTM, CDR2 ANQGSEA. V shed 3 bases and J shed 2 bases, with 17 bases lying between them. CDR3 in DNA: TGCAGCGTTGAGTCTTATGGCCGAGAAACCTACGAGCAGTACTTC. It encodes CSVESYGRETYEQYF.

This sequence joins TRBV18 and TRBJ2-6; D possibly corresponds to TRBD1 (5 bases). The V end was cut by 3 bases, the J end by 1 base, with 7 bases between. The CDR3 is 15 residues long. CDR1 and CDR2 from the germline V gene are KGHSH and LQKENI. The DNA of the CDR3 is TGTGCCAGCTCACCTCCAGGGTCTGGGGCCAACGTCCTGACTTTC. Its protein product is CASSPPGSGANVLTF.

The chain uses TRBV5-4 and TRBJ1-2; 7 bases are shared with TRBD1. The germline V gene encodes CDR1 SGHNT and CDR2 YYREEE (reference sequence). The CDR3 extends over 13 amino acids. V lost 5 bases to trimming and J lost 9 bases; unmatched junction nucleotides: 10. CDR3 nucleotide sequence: TGTGCCAGCAGTGCGGGACAGTCCTTGCGCTACACCTTC. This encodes CASSAGQSLRYTF.

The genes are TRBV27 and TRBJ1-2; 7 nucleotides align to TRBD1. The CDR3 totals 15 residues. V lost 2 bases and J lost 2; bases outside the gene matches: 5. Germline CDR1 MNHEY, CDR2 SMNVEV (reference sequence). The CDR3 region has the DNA TGTGCCAGCAGTTTAGCCGGACAGGCAAACTATGGCTACACCTTC. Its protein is CASSLAGQANYGYTF.

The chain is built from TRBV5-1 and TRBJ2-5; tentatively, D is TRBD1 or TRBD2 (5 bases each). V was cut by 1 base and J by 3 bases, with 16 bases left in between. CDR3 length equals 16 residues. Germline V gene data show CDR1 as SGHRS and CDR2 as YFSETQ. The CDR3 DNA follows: TGCGCCAGCAGCTTGACAGTCGGTGGGACCAAAGAGACCCAGTACTTC. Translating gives CASSLTVGGTKETQYF.

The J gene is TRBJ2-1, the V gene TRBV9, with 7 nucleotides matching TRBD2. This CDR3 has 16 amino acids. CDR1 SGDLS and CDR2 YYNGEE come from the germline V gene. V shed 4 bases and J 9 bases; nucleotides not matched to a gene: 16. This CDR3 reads CASSPLVRDYWTEQFF. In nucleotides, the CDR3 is TGTGCCAGCAGCCCATTAGTCCGGGACTATTGGACTGAGCAGTTCTTC.

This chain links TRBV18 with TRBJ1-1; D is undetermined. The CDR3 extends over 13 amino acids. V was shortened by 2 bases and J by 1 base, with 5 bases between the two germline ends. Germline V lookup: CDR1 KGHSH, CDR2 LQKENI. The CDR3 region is CASSPNRNTEAFF. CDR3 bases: TGTGCCAGCTCACCAAACAGGAACACTGAAGCTTTCTTT.

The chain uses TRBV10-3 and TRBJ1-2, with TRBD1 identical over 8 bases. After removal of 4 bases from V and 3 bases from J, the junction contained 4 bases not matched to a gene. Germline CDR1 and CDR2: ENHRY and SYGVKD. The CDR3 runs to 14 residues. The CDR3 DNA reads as TGTGCCATCAGTGCTCCGGGACAGGACTATGGCTACACCTTC. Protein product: CAISAPGQDYGYTF.

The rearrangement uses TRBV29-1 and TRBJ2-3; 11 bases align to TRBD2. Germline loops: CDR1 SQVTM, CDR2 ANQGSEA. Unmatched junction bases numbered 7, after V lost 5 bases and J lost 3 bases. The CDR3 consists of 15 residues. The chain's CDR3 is CSVLIAGGSTDTQYF. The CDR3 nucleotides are TGCAGCGTTCTAATAGCGGGAGGGTCAACAGATACGCAGTATTTT.

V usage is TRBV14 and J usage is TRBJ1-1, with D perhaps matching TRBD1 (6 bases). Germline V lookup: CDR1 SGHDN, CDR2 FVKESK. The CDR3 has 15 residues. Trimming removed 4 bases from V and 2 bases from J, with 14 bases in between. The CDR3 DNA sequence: TGTGCCAGCAGCCGAATAAGGACAGCTAACACTGAAGCTTTCTTT. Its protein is CASSRIRTANTEAFF.

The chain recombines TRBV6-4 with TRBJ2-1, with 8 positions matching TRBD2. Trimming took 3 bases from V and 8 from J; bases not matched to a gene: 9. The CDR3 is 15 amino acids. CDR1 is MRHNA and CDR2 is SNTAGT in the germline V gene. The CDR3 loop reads CASSEVSGRTHEQFF. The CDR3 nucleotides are TGTGCCAGCAGTGAAGTGAGCGGGAGAACCCATGAGCAGTTCTTC.

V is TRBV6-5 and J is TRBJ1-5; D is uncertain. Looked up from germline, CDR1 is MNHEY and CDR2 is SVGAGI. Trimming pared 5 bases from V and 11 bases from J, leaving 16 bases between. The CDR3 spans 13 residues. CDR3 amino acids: CASSLDTARTQHF. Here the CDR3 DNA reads TGTGCCAGCAGTCTCGACACCGCCAGGACCCAGCATTTT.

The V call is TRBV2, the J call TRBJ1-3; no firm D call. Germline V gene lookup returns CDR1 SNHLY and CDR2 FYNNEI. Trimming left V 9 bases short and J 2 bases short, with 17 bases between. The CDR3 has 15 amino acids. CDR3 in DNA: TGTGCCAGTTTCCCTCCCATTGGGGCTGGAAACACCATATATTTT. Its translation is CASFPPIGAGNTIYF.

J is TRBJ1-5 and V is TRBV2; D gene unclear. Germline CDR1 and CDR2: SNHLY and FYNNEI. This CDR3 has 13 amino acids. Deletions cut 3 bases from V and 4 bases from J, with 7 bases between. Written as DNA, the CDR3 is TGTGCCAGCAGTGAGCTTGAGAATCAGCCCCAGCATTTT. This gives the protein CASSELENQPQHF.

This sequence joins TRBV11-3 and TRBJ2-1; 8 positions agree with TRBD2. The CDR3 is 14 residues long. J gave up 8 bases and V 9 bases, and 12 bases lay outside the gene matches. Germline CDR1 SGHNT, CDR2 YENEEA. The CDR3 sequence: CARPAMREEYEQFF. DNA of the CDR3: TGTGCCAGACCGGCTATGCGGGAGGAGTATGAGCAGTTCTTC.

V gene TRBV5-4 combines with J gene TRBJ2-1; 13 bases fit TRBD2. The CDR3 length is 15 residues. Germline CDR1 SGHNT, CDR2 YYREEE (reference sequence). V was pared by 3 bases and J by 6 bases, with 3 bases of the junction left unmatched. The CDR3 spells CASSSGLAGINEQFF. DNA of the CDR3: TGTGCCAGCAGCTCGGGACTAGCGGGAATCAATGAGCAGTTCTTC.

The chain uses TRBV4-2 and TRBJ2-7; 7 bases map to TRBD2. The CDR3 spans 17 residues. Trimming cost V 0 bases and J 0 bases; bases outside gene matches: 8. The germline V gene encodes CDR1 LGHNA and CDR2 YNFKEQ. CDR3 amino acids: CASSQEGPRETSYEQYF. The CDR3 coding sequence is TGTGCCAGCAGCCAAGAGGGTCCGCGGGAGACCTCCTACGAGCAGTACTTC.

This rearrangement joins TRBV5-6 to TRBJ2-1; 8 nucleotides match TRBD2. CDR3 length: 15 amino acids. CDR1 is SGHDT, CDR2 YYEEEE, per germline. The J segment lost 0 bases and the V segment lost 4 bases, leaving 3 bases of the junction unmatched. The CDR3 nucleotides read TGTGCCAGCAGCGCAACTAGCGGCTCCTACAATGAGCAGTTCTTC. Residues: CASSATSGSYNEQFF.

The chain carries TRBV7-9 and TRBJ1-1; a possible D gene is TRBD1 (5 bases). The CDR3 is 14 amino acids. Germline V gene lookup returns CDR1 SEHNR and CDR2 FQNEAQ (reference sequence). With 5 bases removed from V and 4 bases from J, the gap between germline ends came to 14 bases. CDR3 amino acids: CASSATGLGTEAFF. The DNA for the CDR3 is TGTGCCAGCAGCGCTACAGGCCTTGGCACTGAAGCTTTCTTT. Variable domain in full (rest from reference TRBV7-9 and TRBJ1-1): DTGVSQNPRHKITKRGQNVTFRCDPISEHNRLYWYRQTLGQGPEFLTYFQNEAQLEKSRLLSDRFSAERPKGSFSTLEIQRTEQGDSAMYLCASSATGLGTEAFFGQGTRLTVV.

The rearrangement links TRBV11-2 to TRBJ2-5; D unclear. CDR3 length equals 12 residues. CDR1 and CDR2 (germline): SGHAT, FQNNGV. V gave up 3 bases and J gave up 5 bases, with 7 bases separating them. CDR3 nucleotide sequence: TGTGCCAGCAGCTTGGGTTGGGAGACCCAGTACTTC. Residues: CASSLGWETQYF.

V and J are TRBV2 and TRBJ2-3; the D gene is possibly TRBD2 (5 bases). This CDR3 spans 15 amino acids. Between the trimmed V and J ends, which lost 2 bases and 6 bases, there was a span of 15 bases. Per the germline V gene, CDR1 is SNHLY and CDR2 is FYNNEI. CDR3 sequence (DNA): TGTGCCAGCAGTGAACAAGCGGACCCATCGGATACGCAGTATTTT. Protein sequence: CASSEQADPSDTQYF.

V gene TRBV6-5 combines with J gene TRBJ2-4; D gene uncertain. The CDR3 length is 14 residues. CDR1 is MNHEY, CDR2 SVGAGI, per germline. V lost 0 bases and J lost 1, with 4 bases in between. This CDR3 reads CASSYSGAKNIQYF. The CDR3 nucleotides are TGTGCCAGCAGTTACTCAGGGGCCAAAAACATTCAGTACTTC.

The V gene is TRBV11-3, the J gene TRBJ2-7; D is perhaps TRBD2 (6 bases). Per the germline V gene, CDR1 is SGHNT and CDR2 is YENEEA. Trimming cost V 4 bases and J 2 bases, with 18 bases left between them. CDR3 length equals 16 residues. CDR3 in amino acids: CASSSPSGAGTYEQYF. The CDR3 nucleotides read TGTGCCAGCAGCTCTCCAAGTGGGGCGGGGACCTACGAGCAGTACTTC.

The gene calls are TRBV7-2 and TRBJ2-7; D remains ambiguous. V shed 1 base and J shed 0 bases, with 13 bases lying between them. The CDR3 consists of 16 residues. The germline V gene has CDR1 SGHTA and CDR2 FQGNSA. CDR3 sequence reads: CASSLDLAQSSYEQYF. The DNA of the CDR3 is TGTGCCAGCAGCTTAGATTTGGCACAGAGCTCCTACGAGCAGTACTTC.

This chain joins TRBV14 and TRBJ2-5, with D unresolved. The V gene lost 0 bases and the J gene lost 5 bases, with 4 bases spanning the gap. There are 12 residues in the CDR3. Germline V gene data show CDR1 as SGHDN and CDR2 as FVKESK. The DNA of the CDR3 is TGTGCCAGCAGCCAAGAGTGGGAGACCCAGTACTTC. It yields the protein CASSQEWETQYF.